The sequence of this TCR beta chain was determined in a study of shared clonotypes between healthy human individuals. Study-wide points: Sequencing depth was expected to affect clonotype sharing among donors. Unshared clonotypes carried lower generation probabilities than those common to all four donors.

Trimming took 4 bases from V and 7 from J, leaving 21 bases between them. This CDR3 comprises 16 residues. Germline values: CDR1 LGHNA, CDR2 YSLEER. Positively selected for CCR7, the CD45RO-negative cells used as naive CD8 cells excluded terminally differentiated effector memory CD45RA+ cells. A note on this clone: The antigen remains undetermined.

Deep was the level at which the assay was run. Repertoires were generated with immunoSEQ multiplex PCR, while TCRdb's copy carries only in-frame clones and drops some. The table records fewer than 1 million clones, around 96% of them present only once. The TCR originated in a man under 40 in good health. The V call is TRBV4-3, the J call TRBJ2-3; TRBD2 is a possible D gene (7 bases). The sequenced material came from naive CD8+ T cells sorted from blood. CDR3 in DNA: TGCGCCAGCAGCCGGAAGGTAGGGGGGGCGAGGTATACGCAGTATTTT. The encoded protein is CASSRKVGGARYTQYF.